A few counts support the clone carrying this T cell receptor beta chain. Its antigen is not identified. The sample originates from a study of T cell responses to AZD1222 COVID-19 vaccine. Findings of the study overall: Possibly, clonal diversity was underestimated; donors were largely white British and included more females. Seropositivity was recorded at baseline in only five to seven AZD1222 recipients. Spike-spanning, vaccine-associated CD4 TCRs were dominant at 160-218 and 743-854.

Data came from immunoSEQ multiplex PCR; TCRdb stores just in-frame clones and leaves some out. The sample includes some 22,000 clones, roughly 80% seen only once; the top ten take less than 55%. This CDR3 contains 16 residues. Germline CDR1 reads MNHNY; CDR2 reads SVGAGI (reference sequence). The V and J ends lost 7 bases and 7 bases respectively, with 20 bases between them. This sequence was found in an adult in good health. The specimen was peripheral blood, collected on day 0 of AZD1222 vaccination. This chain links TRBV6-6 with TRBJ1-6; the D gene is possibly TRBD1 (6 bases). The CDR3 bases are TGTGCCAGCAACAATCCAAGGGGGGGGGAGAATTCACCCCTCCACTTT. Translated, it gives CASNNPRGGENSPLHF.